This is a list of T cell receptor beta chains from one sample in a study of blood T cell repertoires in COVID-19. The data were produced by immunoSEQ multiplex PCR, yet TCRdb's version contains in-frame clones alone and is incomplete. The sample records over 50,000 clones, 80% to 90% being singletons. The sequencing input was peripheral blood. All receptors derive from a man aged 60 to 75 with acute or convalescent COVID-19. The CDR3 runs from the conserved cysteine through the conserved F or W. A D gene is named only where the DNA matches it firmly. Expanded clones get a size class; other rows say once, few or many, or leave the size out.

J gene: TRBJ2-1
D gene: TRBD2
V gene: TRBV19
clone size: -
CDR3 DNA: TGTGCCAGTAGTTCCCTCGGGGGGGCGTACAATGAGCAGTTCTTC
CDR3 protein: CASSSLGGAYNEQFF

J gene: TRBJ1-3
D gene: -
V gene: TRBV3-1/TRBV3-2
clone size: -
CDR3 DNA: TGTGCCAGCACCACCCCCCTCGGTACTGGAAACACCATATATTTT
CDR3 protein: CASTTPLGTGNTIYF

J gene: TRBJ1-1
D gene: -
V gene: TRBV18
clone size: -
CDR3 DNA: TGTGCCAGCTCACCAAAACTGATGAACACTGAAGCTTTCTTT
CDR3 protein: CASSPKLMNTEAFF

J gene: TRBJ2-3
D gene: TRBD2
V gene: TRBV19
clone size: -
CDR3 DNA: TGTGCCAGCCATAGCGGGGGGGCCGTAGATACGCAGTATTTT
CDR3 protein: CASHSGGAVDTQYF

J gene: TRBJ2-5
D gene: -
V gene: TRBV14
clone size: -
CDR3 DNA: TGTGCCAGCAGCCAAGATCAGGGGCGAGAGACCCAGTACTTC
CDR3 protein: CASSQDQGRETQYF

J gene: TRBJ1-1
D gene: -
V gene: TRBV12-3/TRBV12-4
clone size: -
CDR3 DNA: TGTGCCACCGATTCCGGGGGAGAAGCTTTCTTT
CDR3 protein: CATDSGGEAFF

J gene: TRBJ1-5
D gene: -
V gene: TRBV6-2/TRBV6-3
clone size: -
CDR3 DNA: TGTGCCAGCAGTCCGCAACTCAGGGGCCGCAATCAGCCCCAGCATTTT
CDR3 protein: CASSPQLRGRNQPQHF

J gene: TRBJ2-3
D gene: -
V gene: TRBV7-2
clone size: -
CDR3 DNA: TGTGCCAGCAGCTCAAGGGGGGGGGCGAGCACAGATACGCAGTATTTT
CDR3 protein: CASSSRGGASTDTQYF

J gene: TRBJ1-4
D gene: -
V gene: TRBV27
clone size: -
CDR3 DNA: TGTGCCAGCACCCAGGGTACTAATGAAAAACTGTTTTTT
CDR3 protein: CASTQGTNEKLFF

J gene: TRBJ1-1
D gene: -
V gene: TRBV11-2
clone size: -
CDR3 DNA: TGTGCCAGCAGCCCCGGACAGATTATGAACACTGAAGCTTTCTTT
CDR3 protein: CASSPGQIMNTEAFF

J gene: TRBJ1-1
D gene: -
V gene: TRBV19
clone size: -
CDR3 DNA: TGTGCCAGTCGGTTACAGATAACCTCGACCACTGAAGCTTTCTTT
CDR3 protein: CASRLQITSTTEAFF

J gene: TRBJ2-1
D gene: -
V gene: TRBV5-4
clone size: -
CDR3 DNA: TGTGCCAGCAGCTTGGAAGGGGGGGCGAACGAGCAGTTCTTC
CDR3 protein: CASSLEGGANEQFF

J gene: TRBJ1-2
D gene: -
V gene: TRBV30
clone size: -
CDR3 DNA: TGTGCCTGGAGCCGTGTGCGAGGGCGCATAGGCTATGGCTACACCTTC
CDR3 protein: CAWSRVRGRIGYGYTF

J gene: TRBJ2-1
D gene: -
V gene: TRBV21-1
clone size: -
CDR3 DNA: TGTGCCGGGGGGGAACCTTTTAATGAGCAGTTCTTC
CDR3 protein: CAGGEPFNEQFF

J gene: TRBJ2-7
D gene: TRBD1
V gene: TRBV9
clone size: -
CDR3 DNA: TGTGCCAGCAGCGTAAGGGACAGGTCCTACGAGCAGTACTTC
CDR3 protein: CASSVRDRSYEQYF

J gene: TRBJ1-5
D gene: -
V gene: TRBV2
clone size: -
CDR3 DNA: TGTGCCAGCAGTGTTCAGGTCAATCAGCCCCAGCATTTT
CDR3 protein: CASSVQVNQPQHF

J gene: TRBJ1-5
D gene: -
V gene: TRBV30
clone size: -
CDR3 DNA: TGTGCCTGGAGCGGAACGGGGGGCATTGTGGCCCAGCATTTT
CDR3 protein: CAWSGTGGIVAQHF

J gene: TRBJ1-3
D gene: TRBD1
V gene: TRBV5-6
clone size: few
CDR3 DNA: TGTGCCAGCAGCGAGGACAGGGGTGGCTCTGGAAACACCATATATTTT
CDR3 protein: CASSEDRGGSGNTIYF

J gene: TRBJ1-3
D gene: -
V gene: TRBV3-1/TRBV3-2
clone size: -
CDR3 DNA: TGTGCCAGCAGCCAATTGGGGGCCGGGTCTGGAAACACCATATATTTT
CDR3 protein: CASSQLGAGSGNTIYF

J gene: TRBJ2-5
D gene: TRBD2
V gene: TRBV19
clone size: -
CDR3 DNA: TGTGCCAGTAGTCCGGGACTAGCGGGGGGAGAGACCCAGTACTTC
CDR3 protein: CASSPGLAGGETQYF

J gene: TRBJ2-3
D gene: -
V gene: TRBV18
clone size: -
CDR3 DNA: TGTGCCAGCTCACCACCGCAGGGAGGATCAGACGGAGATACGCAGTATTTT
CDR3 protein: CASSPPQGGSDGDTQYF

J gene: TRBJ1-1
D gene: -
V gene: TRBV6-1
clone size: -
CDR3 DNA: TGTGCCAGCAGTGAAGCAGTCGGGAACAGGGAGGGTGAAGCTTTCTTT
CDR3 protein: CASSEAVGNREGEAFF

J gene: TRBJ2-1
D gene: TRBD1
V gene: TRBV6-2/TRBV6-3
clone size: -
CDR3 DNA: TGTGCCAGCAGTTACTCCGGGACAGGGCTAGCGAGGGAGCAGTTCTTC
CDR3 protein: CASSYSGTGLAREQFF